Given below is one T cell receptor (beta chain) in context. The junction and the germline gene differ at one end; a read error may be behind it. Study processing details: Researchers report that nucleated cell counts were estimated from reference gene primer amplification. Method: immunoSEQ multiplex PCR; TCRdb's copy keeps in-frame clones and lacks some. Clone size and the V and J calls come from that table; the DNA yielded D and trimming. The table lists 200,000 to 300,000 clones, 75% to 95% of them singletons, with under 3% in the top ten. Germline loops: CDR1 KGHDR, CDR2 SFDVKD. This CDR3 has 12 residues. This entry belongs to a study of blood T cell repertoires in COVID-19. Study details: Specimens from acute and convalescent COVID-19 originated in the United States, Italy and Spain. The cDNA or gDNA used as material had been derived from T cells, B-cell-depleted T cells, or PBMCs.

The sample taken for sequencing was peripheral blood. This sequence joins TRBV24-1 and TRBJ2-1; the D gene is possibly TRBD1 (6 bases). This sequence was found in a young adult with COVID-19, enrolled during active disease. As DNA, the CDR3 is TGTGCCACCAGTGATTTAGGGGGACATAAGGTCTTC. Residues: CATSDLGGHKVF.